This T cell receptor beta chain was observed in a study of shared clonotypes between healthy human individuals. Whole-study context: Used for every donor were three CD4 naive, three CD4 memory, two CD8 naive and one CD8 memory plate.

Regarding the study as a whole: Sample collection involved blood only; tissue repertoires are likely different. Among donors, sharing of clonotypes was expected to be affected by sequencing depth.

Only in-frame clones appear in the TCRdb table, and some are missing; sequencing was by immunoSEQ multiplex PCR. This table holds 2 million or so clones, about 94% found once. Naive CD8 populations comprised CD45RO-negative cells positively selected for CCR7, excluding terminally differentiated effector memory CD45RA+ cells. On this clone itself: Its specificity is unknown.

This clonotype was obtained from a man aged 18 to 35 in good health. The sequenced sample was naive CD8+ T cells sorted from blood.

CDR3: CASSYDGLSTDTQYF. The CDR3 nucleotides read TGTGCCAGCAGTTACGATGGGTTAAGCACAGATACGCAGTATTTT. The V and J genes are TRBV6-5 and TRBJ2-3; D is unclear. The CDR3 is made up of 15 amino acids. Per germline, CDR1 MNHEY and CDR2 SVGAGI. Trimming left V 2 bases short and J 0 bases short, with 9 bases between.